Below, 27 T cell receptor beta chains from the same sample are listed, as sequenced in a study of T cell changes during pregnancy in multiple sclerosis (dated by TCRdb to the late 2010s). The library came from the immunoSEQ multiplex PCR assay. TCRdb retrieved this table from immuneACCESS and kept in-frame rearrangements only. Not all clones are present; in checked studies, unresolved V genes account for under half, and no reason is known for the remainder. This sample comprises about 23,000 clones, more than 70% of them detected only once. The ten largest clones add up to 7.5% to 8% of the sample. The specimen comprised CD8+ T cells from peripheral blood mononuclear cells, sampled before pregnancy. The receptors come from a female donor with multiple sclerosis, enrolled in a pregnancy study.

The chain employs TRBV19 and TRBJ2-1; TRBD2 might be the D (5 bases). Germline CDR1 LNHDA, CDR2 SQIVND (reference sequence). The CDR3 extends over 14 amino acids. V gave up 8 bases and J gave up 6 bases, with 17 bases separating them. The CDR3 region is CASRTSTNLNEQFF. Here the CDR3 DNA reads TGTGCCAGTCGTACTAGTACGAATCTCAATGAGCAGTTCTTC.

This chain links TRBV27 with TRBJ1-1, with D possibly being TRBD1 (6 bases). Germline CDR1 MNHEY, CDR2 SMNVEV (reference sequence). This CDR3 has 11 amino acids. The V and J ends lost 8 bases and 9 bases respectively, with 13 bases between them. The CDR3 nucleotides are TGTGCCAGCCGCCTGCAGGGGAAAGCTTTCTTT. It yields the protein CASRLQGKAFF.

The rearrangement joins TRBV18 to TRBJ2-1, with TRBD2 matching 8 bases. J lost 4 bases, V lost 4 bases, and 6 bases had no gene match. The CDR3 is 15 residues long. Germline V gene sequence: CDR1 KGHSH, CDR2 LQKENI. CDR3 DNA: TGTGCCAGCTCACGGCCGGGACTAGATTACAATGAGCAGTTCTTC. This translates into CASSRPGLDYNEQFF. Supplemented by reference TRBV18 and TRBJ2-1, the full variable domain reads NAGVMQNPRHLVRRRGQEARLRCSPMKGHSHVYWYRQLPEEGLKFMVYLQKENIIDESGMPKERFSAEFPKEGPSILRIQQVVRGDSAAYFCASSRPGLDYNEQFFGPGTRLTVL.

This chain joins TRBV28 and TRBJ1-1, with a weak D call TRBD1 (6 bases). CDR3 length: 15 residues. Germline-derived CDR1 and CDR2 are MDHEN and SYDVKM. Trimming took off 5 bases at V and 3 bases at J, with 16 bases between the two ends. CDR3 residues: CASSIDTGGYTEAFF. The DNA for the CDR3 is TGTGCCAGCAGTATAGATACGGGGGGCTACACTGAAGCTTTCTTT.

The J gene is TRBJ2-3, the V gene TRBV4-1, with D unresolved. Germline values: CDR1 MGHRA, CDR2 YSYEKL. The CDR3 extends over 14 amino acids. With 0 bases removed from V and 2 bases from J, the gap between germline ends came to 6 bases. The CDR3 DNA follows: TGCGCCAGCAGCCAAGACAGAAACACAGATACGCAGTATTTT. It encodes CASSQDRNTDTQYF.

The chain combines TRBV30 with TRBJ1-5; possibly TRBD1 for D (6 bases). Trimming removed 3 bases from V and 4 bases from J, with 22 bases in between. Germline CDR1 GTSNPN, CDR2 SVGIG (reference sequence). This CDR3 is built from 17 residues. DNA for the CDR3: TGTGCCTGGAGCGCCCCACAGGGACGCTCGTCAAATCAGCCCCAGCATTTT. It encodes CAWSAPQGRSSNQPQHF.

J is TRBJ2-2 and V is TRBV7-9; TRBD1 agrees at 9 bases. Germline V gene data show CDR1 as SEHNR and CDR2 as FQNEAQ (reference sequence). Losses at the gene ends were 1 base for V and 6 bases for J; bases not matched to a gene: 3. The CDR3 loop spans 15 amino acids. This CDR3 is CASSLGDRDSGELFF. The CDR3 coding sequence is TGTGCCAGCAGCTTAGGGGACAGGGACTCCGGGGAGCTGTTTTTT.

This chain connects TRBV19 to TRBJ2-5; TRBD2 agrees at 10 bases. This CDR3 has 14 amino acids. The V segment lost 8 bases and the J segment 7 bases; nucleotides outside the gene matches: 10. Germline values: CDR1 LNHDA, CDR2 SQIVND (reference sequence). The DNA of the CDR3 is TGTGCCAGTTTTAGCGGGAGGCCGTCGGGGACCCAGTACTTC. Translating gives CASFSGRPSGTQYF.

The gene calls are TRBV6-1 and TRBJ2-3; tentative D call: TRBD1 (5 bases). V lost 1 base to trimming and J lost 0 bases, with 11 bases between them. The germline V gene encodes CDR1 MNHNS and CDR2 SASEGT. The CDR3 spans 16 residues. Here the CDR3 reads CASSEGGYSSTDTQYF. The CDR3, as DNA: TGTGCCAGCAGTGAAGGGGGCTACTCTAGCACAGATACGCAGTATTTT.

In its sample, this clone was seen once. This chain links TRBV19 with TRBJ2-3; D is unclear. The CDR3 sequence is 13 residues long. The germline V gene encodes CDR1 LNHDA and CDR2 SQIVND (reference sequence). Trimming left V 6 bases short and J 2 bases short, with 9 bases between. The CDR3: CASSLEVTDTQYF. The CDR3 DNA follows: TGTGCCAGTAGCCTAGAAGTCACAGATACGCAGTATTTT.

The genes are TRBV7-9 and TRBJ1-2; D not certain. CDR1 and CDR2 from the germline V gene are SEHNR and FQNEAQ (reference sequence). Trimming removed 1 base at V and 2 bases at J, with 8 bases between. This CDR3 has 14 residues. Here the CDR3 reads CASSLDSGNYGYTF. CDR3 nucleotides: TGTGCCAGCAGCTTAGATTCCGGGAACTATGGCTACACCTTC. Complete variable domain (other parts from reference TRBV7-9 and TRBJ1-2): DTGVSQNPRHKITKRGQNVTFRCDPISEHNRLYWYRQTLGQGPEFLTYFQNEAQLEKSRLLSDRFSAERPKGSFSTLEIQRTEQGDSAMYLCASSLDSGNYGYTFGSGTRLTVV.

This rearrangement joins TRBV11-2 to TRBJ2-1; D may be TRBD1 (5 bases). The CDR3 consists of 15 residues. Trimming shortened V by 1 base and J by 8 bases, and 15 bases separated the two germline ends. In germline, CDR1 is SGHAT, CDR2 FQNNGV. The CDR3 here is CASSLGWGEVDEQFF. CDR3 bases: TGTGCCAGCAGCTTAGGGTGGGGCGAGGTTGATGAGCAGTTCTTC. The full variable domain, in which reference TRBV11-2 and TRBJ2-1 provide the parts outside the CDR3, is EAGVAQSPRYKIIEKRQSVAFWCNPISGHATLYWYQQILGQGPKLLIQFQNNGVVDDSQLPKDRFSAERLKGVDSTLKIQPAKLEDSAVYLCASSLGWGEVDEQFFGPGTRLTVL.

This clone occurred once. J is TRBJ2-2 and V is TRBV30; 11 bases line up with TRBD2. V lost 5 bases, J lost 3 bases, and 2 bases stayed unmatched. Germline-derived CDR1 and CDR2 are GTSNPN and SVGIG (reference sequence). The CDR3 runs to 14 residues. CDR3 in amino acids: CAWGTSGHTGELFF. The CDR3 coding sequence is TGTGCCTGGGGGACTAGCGGCCACACCGGGGAGCTGTTTTTT. The whole variable domain, remainder taken from reference TRBV30 and TRBJ2-2, is SQTIHQWPATLVQPVGSPLSLECTVEGTSNPNLYWYRQAAGRGLQLLFYSVGIGQISSEVPQNLSASRPQDRQFILSSKKLLLSDSGFYLCAWGTSGHTGELFFGEGSRLTVL.

This clone was seen a few times. The chain joins TRBV7-9 to TRBJ2-7; TRBD1 matches 10 bases. Germline CDR1 is SEHNR and CDR2 is FQNEAQ (reference sequence). CDR3 size: 16 residues. CDR3 region: CSLEGTGAITAYEQYF. In DNA, the CDR3 is TGTTCCCTAGAAGGGACAGGGGCCATAACCGCCTACGAGCAGTACTTC.

The rearrangement joins TRBV27 to TRBJ1-4; 9 bases are shared with TRBD1. CDR3 length: 14 amino acids. Trimming removed 6 bases from V and 7 bases from J; junction bases left unmatched: 6. The germline CDR1 and CDR2 sequences are MNHEY and SMNVEV (reference sequence). CDR3 sequence: CASRTGGAGEKLFF. The DNA of the CDR3 is TGTGCCAGCAGAACAGGGGGCGCGGGTGAAAAACTGTTTTTT. The whole variable domain, remainder taken from reference TRBV27 and TRBJ1-4, is EAQVTQNPRYLITVTGKKLTVTCSQNMNHEYMSWYRQDPGLGLRQIYYSMNVEVTDKGDVPEGYKVSRKEKRNFPLILESPSPNQTSLYFCASRTGGAGEKLFFGSGTQLSVL.

This chain uses TRBV9 with TRBJ2-2; D gene ambiguous. CDR1 and CDR2 (germline): SGDLS, YYNGEE. Trimming took off 4 bases at V and 1 base at J, with 11 bases between the two ends. This CDR3 spans 15 amino acids. CDR3 coding DNA: TGTGCCAGCAGCCCCCGCATCAGGAACACCGGGGAGCTGTTTTTT. As protein: CASSPRIRNTGELFF.

The genes are TRBV4-2 and TRBJ2-5, with D maybe TRBD2 (6 bases). Trimming cost V 0 bases and J 5 bases, with 13 bases left between them. Germline V gene lookup returns CDR1 LGHNA and CDR2 YNFKEQ. This CDR3 comprises 15 residues. The CDR3 region is CASSQDPSEVETQYF. CDR3 bases: TGTGCCAGCAGCCAAGATCCTAGCGAAGTGGAGACCCAGTACTTC.

V gene TRBV5-6 combines with J gene TRBJ2-3; D is unclear. CDR1 and CDR2 from the germline V gene are SGHDT and YYEEEE. Between the trimmed V and J ends, which lost 4 bases and 2 bases, there was a span of 14 bases. CDR3 length equals 15 residues. The CDR3 DNA reads TGTGCCAGCAGCATCGAAGCCCGGTACACAGATACGCAGTATTTT. It encodes CASSIEARYTDTQYF.

This rearrangement joins TRBV9 to TRBJ1-2, with 9 bases matching TRBD1. CDR3 length: 14 amino acids. The germline V gene encodes CDR1 SGDLS and CDR2 YYNGEE. V dropped 5 bases and J dropped 0; count of bases not matched to a gene: 2. DNA of the CDR3: TGTGCCAGCAGAGGACAGGGGTCTAACTATGGCTACACCTTC. It translates to CASRGQGSNYGYTF.

This clone came up once. The rearrangement uses TRBV2 and TRBJ1-1; TRBD1 is a possible D gene (5 bases). Germline-derived CDR1 and CDR2 are SNHLY and FYNNEI. This CDR3 region has 15 residues. V was shortened by 5 bases and J by 11 bases, with 24 bases between the two germline ends. The CDR3 here is CASSFTGNQRGWAFF. In DNA, the CDR3 is TGTGCCAGCAGTTTTACCGGGAACCAACGGGGGTGGGCTTTCTTT.

The chain couples TRBV27 to TRBJ2-5; a possible D gene is TRBD2 (6 bases). This CDR3 spans 14 amino acids. Trimming pared 2 bases from V and 5 bases from J, leaving 12 bases between. From germline, CDR1 is MNHEY and CDR2 SMNVEV (reference sequence). CDR3 coding DNA: TGTGCCAGCAGTTTACTCGGGAGAGGGGAGACCCAGTACTTC. This sequence encodes CASSLLGRGETQYF.

The V gene is TRBV9, the J gene TRBJ2-7; D is possibly TRBD2 (5 bases). Trimming stripped 4 bases from V and 2 bases from J, with 13 bases between. The CDR3 covers 14 residues. Germline V gene sequence: CDR1 SGDLS, CDR2 YYNGEE. The DNA of the CDR3 is TGTGCCAGCAGCCCTGAAGCGGCCACCTACGAGCAGTACTTC. Translation: CASSPEAATYEQYF.

V is TRBV7-4 and J is TRBJ2-2, with 8 bases fitting TRBD1. CDR1 SGHVT and CDR2 SQSDAQ come from the germline V gene. CDR3 size: 18 residues. V lost 1 base, J lost 5 bases, and 12 bases stayed unmatched. The CDR3 reads CASSLEPGGAQGTGELFF. Written as DNA, the CDR3 is TGTGCCAGCAGCTTAGAGCCAGGGGGCGCACAGGGTACCGGGGAGCTGTTTTTT.

The chain combines TRBV28 with TRBJ2-1; TRBD1 is a possible D gene (6 bases). Trimming left V 3 bases short and J 0 bases short, with 9 bases between. The germline V gene encodes CDR1 MDHEN and CDR2 SYDVKM. The CDR3 covers 15 residues. The CDR3 DNA sequence: TGTGCCAGCAGTTTCAGGGGAAGCTCCTACAATGAGCAGTTCTTC. Its translation is CASSFRGSSYNEQFF.

The V and J genes are TRBV10-1 and TRBJ2-1, with 11 bases matching TRBD2. Germline loops: CDR1 WNHNN, CDR2 SYGVQD (reference sequence). With V trimmed by 2 bases and J by 0 bases, 0 bases remained unmatched. This CDR3 is 16 amino acids long. The DNA of the CDR3 is TGCGCCAGCAGTGAGACTAGCGGGAGCTCCTACAATGAGCAGTTCTTC. Amino acids: CASSETSGSSYNEQFF.

V and J are TRBV5-4 and TRBJ2-7, with 8 bases lining up with TRBD1. Germline lookup yields CDR1 SGHNT and CDR2 YYREEE (reference sequence). CDR3 length: 15 residues. J lost 3 bases, V lost 4 bases, and 9 bases had no gene match. The CDR3 reads CASSTGTGSLYEQYF. In DNA, the CDR3 is TGTGCCAGCAGCACCGGGACAGGCTCCCTCTACGAGCAGTACTTC.

The rearrangement links TRBV30 to TRBJ2-7; the match to TRBD2 covers 8 bases. The trim removed 3 bases at V and 6 bases at J, leaving 10 bases unmatched. The CDR3 is 14 residues long. Germline CDR1 GTSNPN, CDR2 SVGIG (reference sequence). The CDR3 reads CAWRILAVGREQYF. DNA of the CDR3: TGTGCCTGGAGGATACTAGCGGTGGGTCGCGAGCAGTACTTC.